The T cell receptor beta chain described here comes from a study of T cells in Graves' hyperthyroidism and ophthalmopathy. Authors of the study amplified TCR beta CDR3 regions from RNA transcripts. Initially, a first-round RT-PCR of the TCR CDR3 employed the HTBI primer set. Using its own MiXCR run on the multiplex PCR reads, TCRdb lists one record per CDR3 protein. This sample has 500,000 to 800,000 distinct CDR3 sequences, with roughly 15% found just once. The diagnoses drew upon clinical symptoms, serum thyroxine and TRAb, thyroid ultrasound and orbital computed tomography. Per the germline V gene, CDR1 is MDHEN and CDR2 is SYDVKM. Trimming cost V 5 bases and J 6 bases; bases outside gene matches: 7. This CDR3 contains 15 residues.

The origin of this receptor is a woman between 50 and 59 years old with Graves' ophthalmopathy. V usage is TRBV28 and J usage is TRBJ1-4; 9 bases are shared with TRBD1. The sample comprised blood. CDR3 sequence: CASSNRDREYEKLFF. For the CDR3, the DNA is TGTGCCAGCAGTAACCGGGACAGGGAGTATGAAAAACTGTTTTTT.